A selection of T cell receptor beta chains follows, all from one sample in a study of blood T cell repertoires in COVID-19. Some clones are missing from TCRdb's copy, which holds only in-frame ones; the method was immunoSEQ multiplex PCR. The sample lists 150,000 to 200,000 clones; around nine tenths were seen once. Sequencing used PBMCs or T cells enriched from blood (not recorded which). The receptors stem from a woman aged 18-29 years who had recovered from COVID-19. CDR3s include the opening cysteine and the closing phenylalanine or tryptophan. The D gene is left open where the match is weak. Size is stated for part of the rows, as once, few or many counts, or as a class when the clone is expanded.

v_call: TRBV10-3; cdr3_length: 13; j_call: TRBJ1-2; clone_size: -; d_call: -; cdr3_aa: CAISISFQGGYTF; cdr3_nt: TGTGCCATCAGTATTTCATTTCAGGGTGGCTACACCTTC
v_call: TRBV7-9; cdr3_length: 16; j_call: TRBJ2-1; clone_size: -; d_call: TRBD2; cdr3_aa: CASSLRDGRAENEQFF; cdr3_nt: TGTGCCAGCAGCCTCCGAGACGGGAGGGCCGAGAATGAGCAGTTCTTC
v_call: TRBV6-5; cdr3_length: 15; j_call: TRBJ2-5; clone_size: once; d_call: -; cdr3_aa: CASKFIGSHQETQYF; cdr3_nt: TGTGCCAGCAAATTTATCGGTAGCCATCAAGAGACCCAGTACTTC
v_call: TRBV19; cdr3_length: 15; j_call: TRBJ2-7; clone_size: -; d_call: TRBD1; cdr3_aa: CASSWSQGASYEQYF; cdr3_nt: TGTGCCAGTAGTTGGAGTCAGGGGGCCTCCTACGAGCAGTACTTC
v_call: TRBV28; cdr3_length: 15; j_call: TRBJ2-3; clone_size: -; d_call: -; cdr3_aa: CASSQTGLGADTQYF; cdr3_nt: TGTGCCAGCAGTCAAACAGGGTTAGGTGCAGATACGCAGTATTTT
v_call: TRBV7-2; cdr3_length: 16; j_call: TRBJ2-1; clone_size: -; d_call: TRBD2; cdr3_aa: CASSLGGSGRVRKQFF; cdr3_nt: TGTGCCAGCAGCCTCGGAGGTAGCGGGAGGGTTAGGAAGCAGTTCTTC
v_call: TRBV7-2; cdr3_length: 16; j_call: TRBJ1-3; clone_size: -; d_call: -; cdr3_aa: CASSPQPPSSGNTIYF; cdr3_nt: TGTGCCAGCAGCCCTCAACCCCCGAGCTCTGGAAACACCATATATTTT
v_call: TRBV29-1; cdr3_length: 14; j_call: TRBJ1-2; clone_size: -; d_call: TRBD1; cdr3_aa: CSVETGVSNYGYTF; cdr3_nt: TGCAGCGTCGAAACAGGGGTCTCTAACTATGGCTACACCTTC
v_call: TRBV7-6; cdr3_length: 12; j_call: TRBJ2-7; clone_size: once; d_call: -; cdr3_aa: CASSLGTYEQYF; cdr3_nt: TGTGCCAGCAGCTTAGGGACTTACGAGCAGTACTTC
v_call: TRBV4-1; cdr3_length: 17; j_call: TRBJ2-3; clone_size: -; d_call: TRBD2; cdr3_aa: CASSQDLAGVRSDTQYF; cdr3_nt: TGCGCCAGCAGCCAAGACCTGGCGGGAGTGAGGTCAGATACGCAGTATTTT
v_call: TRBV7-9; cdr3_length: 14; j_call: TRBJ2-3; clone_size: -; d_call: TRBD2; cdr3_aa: CASSFLAGTDTQYF; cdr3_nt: TGTGCCAGCAGCTTTCTAGCGGGAACAGATACGCAGTATTTT
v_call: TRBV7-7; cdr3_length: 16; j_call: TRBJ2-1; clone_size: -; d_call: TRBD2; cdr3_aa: CASSLGTSGRAGEQFF; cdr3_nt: TGTGCTAGCAGCTTAGGGACTAGCGGGAGGGCCGGGGAGCAGTTCTTC
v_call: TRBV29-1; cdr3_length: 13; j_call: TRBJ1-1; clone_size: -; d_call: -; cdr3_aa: CSVERQWNTEAFF; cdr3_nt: TGCAGCGTTGAACGACAGTGGAACACTGAAGCTTTCTTT
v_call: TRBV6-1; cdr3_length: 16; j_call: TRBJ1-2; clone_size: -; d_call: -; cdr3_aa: CASSEGVDRVGSGYTF; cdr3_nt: TGTGCCAGCAGTGAAGGGGTGGACAGAGTGGGAAGTGGCTACACCTTC
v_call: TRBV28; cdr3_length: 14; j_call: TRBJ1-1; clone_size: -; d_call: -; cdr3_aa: CASSGAGANTEAFF; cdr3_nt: TGTGCCAGCAGTGGGGCAGGGGCGAACACTGAAGCTTTCTTT
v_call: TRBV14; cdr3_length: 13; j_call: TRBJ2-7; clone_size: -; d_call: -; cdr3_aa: CASSQVNLGEQYF; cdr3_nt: TGTGCCAGCAGCCAAGTAAATCTAGGCGAGCAGTACTTC